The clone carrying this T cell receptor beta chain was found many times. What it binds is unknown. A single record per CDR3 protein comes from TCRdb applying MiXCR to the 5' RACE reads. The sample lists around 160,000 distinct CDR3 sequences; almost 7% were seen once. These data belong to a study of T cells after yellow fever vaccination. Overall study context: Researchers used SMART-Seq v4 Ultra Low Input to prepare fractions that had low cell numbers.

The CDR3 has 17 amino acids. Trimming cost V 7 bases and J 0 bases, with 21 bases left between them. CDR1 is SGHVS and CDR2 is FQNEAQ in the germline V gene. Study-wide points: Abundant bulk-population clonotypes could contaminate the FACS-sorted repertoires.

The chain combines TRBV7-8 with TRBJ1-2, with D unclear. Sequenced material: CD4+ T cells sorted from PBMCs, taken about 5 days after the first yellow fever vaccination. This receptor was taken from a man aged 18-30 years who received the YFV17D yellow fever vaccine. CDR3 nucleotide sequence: TGTGCCAGCACTAAAAGATTTCCGTACCGAACTAACTATGGCTACACCTTC. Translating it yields CASTKRFPYRTNYGYTF.